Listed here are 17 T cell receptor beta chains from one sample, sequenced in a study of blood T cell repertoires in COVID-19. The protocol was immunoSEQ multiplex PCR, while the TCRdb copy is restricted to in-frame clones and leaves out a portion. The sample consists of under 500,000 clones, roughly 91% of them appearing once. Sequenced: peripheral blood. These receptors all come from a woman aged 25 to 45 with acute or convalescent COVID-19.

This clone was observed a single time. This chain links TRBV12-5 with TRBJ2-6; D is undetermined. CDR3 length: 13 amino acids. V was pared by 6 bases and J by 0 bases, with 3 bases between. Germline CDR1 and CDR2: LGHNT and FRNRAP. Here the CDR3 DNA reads TGTGCTAGTGGCCGCTCTGGGGCCAACGTCCTGACTTTC. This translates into CASGRSGANVLTF.

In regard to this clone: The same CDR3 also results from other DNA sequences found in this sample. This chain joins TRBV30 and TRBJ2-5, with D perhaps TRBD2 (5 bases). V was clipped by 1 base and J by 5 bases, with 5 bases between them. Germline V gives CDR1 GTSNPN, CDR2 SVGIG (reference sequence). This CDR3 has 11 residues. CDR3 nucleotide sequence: TGTGCCTGGAGTGCGGGGGAGACCCAGTACTTC. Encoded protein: CAWSAGETQYF.

The CDR3 sequence is CASSQERNSYNSPLHF. CDR3 coding DNA: TGCGCCAGCAGCCAAGAAAGGAACAGCTATAATTCACCCCTCCACTTT. The rearrangement links TRBV4-1 to TRBJ1-6; D unclear. Germline CDR1 and CDR2: MGHRA and YSYEKL. This CDR3 spans 16 amino acids. V lost 0 bases and J 3 bases, leaving 9 bases between the germline ends.

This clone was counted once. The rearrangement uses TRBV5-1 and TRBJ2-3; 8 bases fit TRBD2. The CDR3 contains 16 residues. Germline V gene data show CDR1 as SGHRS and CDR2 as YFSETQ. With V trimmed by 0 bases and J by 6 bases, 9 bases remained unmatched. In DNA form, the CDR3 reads TGCGCCAGCAGCTTGGCCTTGCGGGGGGTTGCCGATACGCAGTATTTT. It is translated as CASSLALRGVADTQYF.

The CDR3 is CASSLDPTGSAEAFF. DNA of the CDR3: TGTGCCAGCAGCTTAGACCCGACAGGGAGCGCTGAAGCTTTCTTT. The rearrangement joins TRBV7-6 to TRBJ1-1; 7 nucleotides match TRBD1. The CDR3 covers 15 residues. Germline V gene data show CDR1 as SGHVS and CDR2 as FNYEAQ. J was trimmed by 6 bases and V by 1 base; bases with no gene match: 8.

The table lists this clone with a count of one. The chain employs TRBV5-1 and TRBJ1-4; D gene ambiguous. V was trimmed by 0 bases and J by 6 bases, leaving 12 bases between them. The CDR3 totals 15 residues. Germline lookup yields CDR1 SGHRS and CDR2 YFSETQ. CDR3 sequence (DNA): TGCGCCAGCAGCTTGGGCGGCAGTGGTGATGAAAAACTGTTTTTT. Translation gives CASSLGGSGDEKLFF.

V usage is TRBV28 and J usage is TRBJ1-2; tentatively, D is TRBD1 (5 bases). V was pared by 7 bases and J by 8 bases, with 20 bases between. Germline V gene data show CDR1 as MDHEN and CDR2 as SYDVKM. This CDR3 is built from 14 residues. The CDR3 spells CASTWGREDSGYTF. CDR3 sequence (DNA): TGTGCCAGCACTTGGGGACGGGAGGATTCGGGCTACACCTTC.

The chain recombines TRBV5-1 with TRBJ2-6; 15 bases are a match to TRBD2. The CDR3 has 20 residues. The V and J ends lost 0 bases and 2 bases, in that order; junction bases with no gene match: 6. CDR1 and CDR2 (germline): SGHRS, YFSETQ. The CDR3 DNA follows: TGCGCCAGCAGCTTGGGTATAGGACTAGCGGGGGGGCCTGGGGCCAACGTCCTGACTTTC. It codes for CASSLGIGLAGGPGANVLTF.

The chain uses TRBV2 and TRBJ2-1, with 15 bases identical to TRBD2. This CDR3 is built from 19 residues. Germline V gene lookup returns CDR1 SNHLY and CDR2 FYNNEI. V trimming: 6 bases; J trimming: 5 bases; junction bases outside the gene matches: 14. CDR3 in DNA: TGTGCCAGCAGAGACAGGACTAGCGGGGGGGCCCGAAAAGACAATGAGCAGTTCTTC. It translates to CASRDRTSGGARKDNEQFF.

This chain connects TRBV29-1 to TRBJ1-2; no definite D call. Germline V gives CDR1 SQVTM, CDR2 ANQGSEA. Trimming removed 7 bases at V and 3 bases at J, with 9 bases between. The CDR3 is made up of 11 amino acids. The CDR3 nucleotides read TGCAGCGGTGACGGGGACTATGGCTACACCTTC. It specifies CSGDGDYGYTF.

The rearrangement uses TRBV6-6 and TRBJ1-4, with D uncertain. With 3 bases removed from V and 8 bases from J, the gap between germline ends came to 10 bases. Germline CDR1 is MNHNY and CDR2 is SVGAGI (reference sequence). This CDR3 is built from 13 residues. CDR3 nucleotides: TGTGCCAGCAGTTATGGTCCAGGAGAAAAACTGTTTTTT. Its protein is CASSYGPGEKLFF.

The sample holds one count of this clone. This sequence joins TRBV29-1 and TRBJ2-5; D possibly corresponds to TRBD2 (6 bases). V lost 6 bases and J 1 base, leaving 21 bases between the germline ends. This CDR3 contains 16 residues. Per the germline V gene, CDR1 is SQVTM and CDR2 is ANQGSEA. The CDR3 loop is CSVLPLLGGAQETQYF. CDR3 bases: TGCAGCGTCCTACCACTGCTTGGAGGGGCCCAAGAGACCCAGTACTTC.

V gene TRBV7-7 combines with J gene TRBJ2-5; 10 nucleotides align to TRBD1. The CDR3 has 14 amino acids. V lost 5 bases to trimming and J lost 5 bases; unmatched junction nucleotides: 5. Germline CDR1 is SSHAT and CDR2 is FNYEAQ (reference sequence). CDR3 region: CASSPDRGRETQYF. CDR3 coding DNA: TGTGCCAGCAGCCCCGACAGGGGGCGGGAGACCCAGTACTTC.

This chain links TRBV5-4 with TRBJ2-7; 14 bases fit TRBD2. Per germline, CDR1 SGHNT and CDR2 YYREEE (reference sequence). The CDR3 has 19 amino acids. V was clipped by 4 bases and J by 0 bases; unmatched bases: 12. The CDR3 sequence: CASSRGTSGGPTLSYEQYF. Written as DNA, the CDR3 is TGTGCCAGCAGCAGGGGGACTAGCGGGGGCCCAACCCTCTCCTACGAGCAGTACTTC. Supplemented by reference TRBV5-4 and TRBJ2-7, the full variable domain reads ETGVTQSPTHLIKTRGQQVTLRCSSQSGHNTVSWYQQALGQGPQFIFQYYREEENGRGNFPPRFSGLQFPNYSSELNVNALELDDSALYLCASSRGTSGGPTLSYEQYFGPGTRLTVT.

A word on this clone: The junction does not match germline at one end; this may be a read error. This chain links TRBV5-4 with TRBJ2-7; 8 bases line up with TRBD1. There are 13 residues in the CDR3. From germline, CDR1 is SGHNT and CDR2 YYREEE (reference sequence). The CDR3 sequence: CASRLGQDYEQYF. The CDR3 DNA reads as TGTGCCAGCAGGTTGGGACAGGACTACGAGCAGTACTTC.

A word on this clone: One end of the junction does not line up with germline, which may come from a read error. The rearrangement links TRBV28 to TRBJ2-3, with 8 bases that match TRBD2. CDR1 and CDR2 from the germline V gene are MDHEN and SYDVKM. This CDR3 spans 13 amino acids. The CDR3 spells CASSPTPGGAHHF. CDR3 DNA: TGTGCCAGCAGTCCTACCCCCGGGGGGGCCCACCATTTT.

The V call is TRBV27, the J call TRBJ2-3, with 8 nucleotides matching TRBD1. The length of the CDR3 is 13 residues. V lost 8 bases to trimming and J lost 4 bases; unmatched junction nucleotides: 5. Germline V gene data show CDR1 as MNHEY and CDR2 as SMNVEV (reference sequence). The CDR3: CASGTGGSDTQYF. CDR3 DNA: TGTGCCAGCGGAACAGGGGGGTCAGATACGCAGTATTTT.